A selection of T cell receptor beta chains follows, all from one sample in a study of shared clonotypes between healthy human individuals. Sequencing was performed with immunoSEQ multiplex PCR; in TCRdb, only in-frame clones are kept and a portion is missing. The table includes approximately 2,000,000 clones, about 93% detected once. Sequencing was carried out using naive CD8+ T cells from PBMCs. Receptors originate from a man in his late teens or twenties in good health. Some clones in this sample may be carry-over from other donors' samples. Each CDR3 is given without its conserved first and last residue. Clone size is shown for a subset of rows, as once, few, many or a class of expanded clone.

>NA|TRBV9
ASSEQGRGNEKLF
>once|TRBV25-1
ASSEEAGFGYT
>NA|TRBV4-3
ASSQDRDSRNTEAF
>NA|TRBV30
AWSHLPALSSNYGYT
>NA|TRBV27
ASSLKLRENHEQY
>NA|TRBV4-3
ASALSEETGELF
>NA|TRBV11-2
ASSSPRGGTRVYEQY
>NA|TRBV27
ASSSQNTYFYGYT
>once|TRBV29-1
SARTSGRGTQY
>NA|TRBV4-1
ASSQLQGELGEQF
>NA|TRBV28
ASSLRRAPEQY
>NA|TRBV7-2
ASSARAVAGANVLT
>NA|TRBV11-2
ASSFGENIQY
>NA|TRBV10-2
ASSEGGEQY
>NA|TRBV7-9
ASSGGATGVLSTEAF
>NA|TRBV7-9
ASSLRDLGSTDTQY
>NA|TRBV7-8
ASSLAGHTGYT
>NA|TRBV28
ASSSVYGGGSPYEQY
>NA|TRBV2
ASTPPPGTGELF
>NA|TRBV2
ASKVGGTYNEQF
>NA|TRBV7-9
ASSLVGAAPAKNIQY
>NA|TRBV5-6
ASSFGTGNLEKLF
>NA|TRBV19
ASSIWAVDLPNYGYT
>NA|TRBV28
ATSQFVGESYNEQF
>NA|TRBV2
ASSARGPQNYGYT
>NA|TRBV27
ASSLTSGTRPLSSYEQY